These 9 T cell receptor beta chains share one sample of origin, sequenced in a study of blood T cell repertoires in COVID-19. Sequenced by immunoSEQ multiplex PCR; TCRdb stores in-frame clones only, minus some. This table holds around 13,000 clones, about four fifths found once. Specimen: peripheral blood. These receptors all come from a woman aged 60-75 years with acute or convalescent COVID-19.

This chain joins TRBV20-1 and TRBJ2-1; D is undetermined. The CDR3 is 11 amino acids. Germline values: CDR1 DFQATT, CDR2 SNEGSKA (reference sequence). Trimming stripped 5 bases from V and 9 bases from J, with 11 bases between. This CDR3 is CSALSVFEQFF. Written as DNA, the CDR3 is TGCAGTGCTTTATCCGTCTTTGAGCAGTTCTTC.

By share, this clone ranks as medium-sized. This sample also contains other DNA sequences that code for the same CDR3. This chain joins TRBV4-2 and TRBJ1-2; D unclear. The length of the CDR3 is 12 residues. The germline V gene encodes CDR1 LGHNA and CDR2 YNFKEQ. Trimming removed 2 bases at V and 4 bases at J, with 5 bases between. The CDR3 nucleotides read TGTGCCAGCAGCCAATCAGTCTATGGCTACACCTTC. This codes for CASSQSVYGYTF.

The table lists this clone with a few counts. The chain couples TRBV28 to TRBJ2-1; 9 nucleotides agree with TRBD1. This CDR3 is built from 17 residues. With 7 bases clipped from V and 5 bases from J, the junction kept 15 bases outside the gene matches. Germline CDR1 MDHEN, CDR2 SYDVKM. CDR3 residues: CASNRDRVSHLNNEQFF. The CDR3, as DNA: TGTGCCAGCAATCGGGACAGGGTCTCTCACTTGAACAATGAGCAGTTCTTC.

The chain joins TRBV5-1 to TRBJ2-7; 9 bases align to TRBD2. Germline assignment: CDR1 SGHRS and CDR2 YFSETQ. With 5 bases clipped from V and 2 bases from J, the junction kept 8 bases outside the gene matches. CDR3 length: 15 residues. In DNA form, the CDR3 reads TGCGCCAGCAGGGAGACTAGCGGACTTCCCTACGAGCAGTACTTC. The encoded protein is CASRETSGLPYEQYF.

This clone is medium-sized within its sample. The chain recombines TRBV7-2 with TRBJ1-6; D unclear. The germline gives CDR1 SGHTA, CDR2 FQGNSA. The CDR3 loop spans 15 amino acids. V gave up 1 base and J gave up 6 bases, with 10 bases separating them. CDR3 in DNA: TGTGCCAGCAGCTTAGGTCCAGCGTCTAATTCACCCCTCCACTTT. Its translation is CASSLGPASNSPLHF.

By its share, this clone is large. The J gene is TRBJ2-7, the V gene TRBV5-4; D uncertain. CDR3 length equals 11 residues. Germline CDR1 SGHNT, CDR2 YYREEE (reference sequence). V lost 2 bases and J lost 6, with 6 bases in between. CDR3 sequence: CASSFFCEQYF. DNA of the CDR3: TGTGCCAGCAGCTTTTTCTGCGAGCAGTACTTC.

CDR3 bases: TGTGCCAGCAGCCGCCGGGGAGGGGCAACCTACGAGCAGTACTTC. Protein sequence: CASSRRGGATYEQYF. The chain has TRBV7-2 and TRBJ2-7; 7 nucleotides line up with TRBD2. CDR3 length equals 15 residues. Trimming at V came to 5 bases and at J to 2 bases, leaving 9 bases not matched to a gene. The germline CDR1 and CDR2 sequences are SGHTA and FQGNSA.

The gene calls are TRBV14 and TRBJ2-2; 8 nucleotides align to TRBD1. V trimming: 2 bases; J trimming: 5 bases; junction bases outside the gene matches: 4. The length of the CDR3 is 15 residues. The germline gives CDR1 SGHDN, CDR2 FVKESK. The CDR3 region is CASSQRQGRTGELFF. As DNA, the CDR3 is TGTGCCAGCAGCCAACGACAGGGGAGAACCGGGGAGCTGTTTTTT.

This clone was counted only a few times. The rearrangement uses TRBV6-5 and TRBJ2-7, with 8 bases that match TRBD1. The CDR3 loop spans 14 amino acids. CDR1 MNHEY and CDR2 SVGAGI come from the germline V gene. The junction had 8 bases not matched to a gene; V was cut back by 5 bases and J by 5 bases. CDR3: CASSRDRSGHEQYF. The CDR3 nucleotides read TGTGCCAGCAGTAGGGACAGGTCCGGCCACGAGCAGTACTTC.